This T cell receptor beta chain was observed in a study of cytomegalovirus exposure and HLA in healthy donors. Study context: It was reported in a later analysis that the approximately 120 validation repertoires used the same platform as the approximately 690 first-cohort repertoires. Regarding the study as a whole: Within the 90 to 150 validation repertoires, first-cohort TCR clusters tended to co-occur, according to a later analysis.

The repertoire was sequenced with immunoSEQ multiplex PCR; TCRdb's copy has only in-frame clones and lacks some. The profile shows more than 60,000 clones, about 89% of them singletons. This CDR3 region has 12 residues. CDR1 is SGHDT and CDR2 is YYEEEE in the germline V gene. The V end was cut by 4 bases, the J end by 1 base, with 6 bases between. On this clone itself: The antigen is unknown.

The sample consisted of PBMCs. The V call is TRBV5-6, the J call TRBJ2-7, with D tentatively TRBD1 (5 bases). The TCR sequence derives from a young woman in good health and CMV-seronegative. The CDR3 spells CASSPGSYEQYF. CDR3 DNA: TGTGCCAGCAGCCCAGGGTCCTACGAGCAGTACTTC.